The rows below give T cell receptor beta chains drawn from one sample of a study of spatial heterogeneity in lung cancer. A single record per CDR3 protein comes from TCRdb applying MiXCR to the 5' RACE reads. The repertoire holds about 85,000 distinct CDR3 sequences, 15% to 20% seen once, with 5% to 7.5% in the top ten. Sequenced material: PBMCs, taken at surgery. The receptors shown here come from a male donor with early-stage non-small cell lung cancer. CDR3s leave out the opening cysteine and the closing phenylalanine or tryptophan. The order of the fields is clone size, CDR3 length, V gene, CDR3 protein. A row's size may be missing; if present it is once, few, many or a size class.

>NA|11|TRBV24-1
ATSDFGNNEQF
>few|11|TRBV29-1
SVEDRDSGTLF
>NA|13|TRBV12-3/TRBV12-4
ASSLTGTVLHEQY
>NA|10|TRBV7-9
ASSLRSDTQY
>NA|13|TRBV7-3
ASSPGLAGADTQY
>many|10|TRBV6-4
ASSDGGAGYT
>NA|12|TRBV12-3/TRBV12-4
ASSLGAGGNEQF
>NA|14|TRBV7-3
ASSLDRGTGANVLT
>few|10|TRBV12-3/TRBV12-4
ASSFGRDGYT
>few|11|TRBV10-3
AISPGREGEAF
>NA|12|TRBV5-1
ASSLKGLDNEQY
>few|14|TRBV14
ASSRGGVATNEKLF
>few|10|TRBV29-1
SVGGQDYEQY
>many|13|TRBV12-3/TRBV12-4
ASSFPGGSSGGYT
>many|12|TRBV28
ASTAADMNTEAF
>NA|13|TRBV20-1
SAPTGGGGSYEQY
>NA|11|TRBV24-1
ATSDSPDNEQF
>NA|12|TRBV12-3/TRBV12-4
ASSSRRRRDTQY
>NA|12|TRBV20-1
SATRATHYTEAF
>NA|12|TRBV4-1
ASSRSLSTDTQY
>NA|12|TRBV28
ASSEGTANTEAF
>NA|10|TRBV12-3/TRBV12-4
ASSSQGGTQY
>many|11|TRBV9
ASSGDSFYGYT
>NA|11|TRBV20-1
SAPDRGGSPLH
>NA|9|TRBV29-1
SVSGGNEQF
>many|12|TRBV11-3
ASSRRWANTEAF
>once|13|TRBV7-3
ASSSHTTAAKSYT
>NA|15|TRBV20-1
SVRVGSGRAPTDTQY
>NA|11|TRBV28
ASRQTGGTEAF
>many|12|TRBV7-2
ASSYYRDEEGYT
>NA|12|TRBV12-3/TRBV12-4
ASTLTGSGNTIY
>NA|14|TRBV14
ASSRGLTGLKETQY
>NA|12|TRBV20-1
SASRQDSNQPQH
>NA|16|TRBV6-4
ASSPLEMRGQFSTEAF
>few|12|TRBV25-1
ASSEYIQQETQY
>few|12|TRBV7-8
ASSLAGVSQPQH
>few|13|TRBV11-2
ASSFNSGGQETQY
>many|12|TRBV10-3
AISESQVYNEQF
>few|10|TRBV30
AWSSQGNEQF
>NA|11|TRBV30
AWAGQMNTEAF
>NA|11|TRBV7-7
ASSLARNQPQH
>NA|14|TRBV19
ASNGAGSSSNQPQH